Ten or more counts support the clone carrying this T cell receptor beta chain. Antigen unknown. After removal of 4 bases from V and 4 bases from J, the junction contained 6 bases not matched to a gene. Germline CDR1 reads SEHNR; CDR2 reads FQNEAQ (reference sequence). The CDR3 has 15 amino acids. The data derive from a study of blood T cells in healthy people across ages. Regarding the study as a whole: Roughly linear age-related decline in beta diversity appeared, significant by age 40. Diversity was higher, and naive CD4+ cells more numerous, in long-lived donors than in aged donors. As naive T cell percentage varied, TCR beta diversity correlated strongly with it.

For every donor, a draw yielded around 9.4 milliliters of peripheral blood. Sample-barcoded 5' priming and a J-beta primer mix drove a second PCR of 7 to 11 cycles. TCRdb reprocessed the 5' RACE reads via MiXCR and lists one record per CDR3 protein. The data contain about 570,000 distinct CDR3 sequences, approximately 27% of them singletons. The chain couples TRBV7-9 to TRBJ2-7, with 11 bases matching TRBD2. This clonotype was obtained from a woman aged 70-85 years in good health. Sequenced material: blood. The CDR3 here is CASSSGGTSGYEQYF. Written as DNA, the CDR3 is TGTGCCAGCAGCTCCGGTGGGACTAGCGGATACGAGCAGTACTTC.